The clone carrying this T cell receptor (beta chain) was counted only a few times. What it binds is not known. The data were taken from a study of T cells after yellow fever vaccination. TCRdb reanalysed the 5' RACE reads using MiXCR and keeps one entry per CDR3 protein. Of approximately 510,000 distinct CDR3 sequences in the sample, around a fifth were seen once. Study-level points and caveats: Overall, a small share of clonotypes was seen in both CD4 and CD8 compartments.

The CDR3 is 12 residues long. Deletions cut 7 bases from V and 5 bases from J, with 11 bases between. This chain links TRBV12-3 or TRBV12-4 with TRBJ1-2; TRBD1 might be the D (5 bases). The source material was PBMCs, sampled roughly 23 days after the first yellow fever vaccination. This TCR was sampled from a man between 18 and 29 years old who received the YFV17D yellow fever vaccine. CDR3 nucleotide sequence: TGTGCCAGCACCACGGGGGTTTATGGCTACACCTTC. Protein sequence: CASTTGVYGYTF.